The sequence of this T cell receptor (beta chain) was determined in a study of response to subunit inactivated influenza vaccine. General study findings and limits: Authors suggested each seasonal flu vaccination may recruit only limited numbers of new T cells.

V gave up 4 bases and J gave up 4 bases; unmatched junction bases: 18. This CDR3 comprises 19 residues. Germline CDR1 reads SGHDN; CDR2 reads FVKESK. Each CDR3 protein is one row after TCRdb ran MiXCR on the RT-PCR reads. The data contain about 190,000 distinct CDR3 sequences, approximately 15% of them singletons. This clonotype turned up a few times. Its antigen remains unknown. The sequence came from a man in his fifties or sixties who received an inactivated influenza vaccine. The chain has TRBV14 and TRBJ2-5, with 10 bases matching TRBD1. The sequencing used CD8+ T cells sorted from PBMCs, collected 4 to 6 days after vaccination. The CDR3 sequence: CASSLILTSGTGDGETQYF. Here the CDR3 DNA reads TGTGCCAGCAGCCTTATACTCACATCCGGGACAGGGGACGGAGAGACCCAGTACTTC.